This passage covers 27 T cell receptor beta chains from one sample sequenced in a study of T cell repertoires in cytomegalovirus infection (dated by TCRdb to about 2019). The sequencing machine was an Illumina HiSeq 1500. The raw public reads went through TCRdb reprocessing: fastp at Q25, MiXCR clone calling, in-frame beta chains kept. Under each unique CDR3 protein, matching rows form one entry showing the most common genes and DNA. Counted in this sample were 450,000 to 650,000 distinct CDR3 sequences; more than 25% of them appeared once. The leading ten clones occupy around 14% of the sample. Sample: PBMCs. The receptors here all came from a human donor in good health (CMV status not recorded). Some clones in this sample may be carry-over from other donors' samples.

This clonotype showed up just a few times. The chain carries TRBV5-4 and TRBJ2-1, with TRBD2 matching over 7 bases. CDR1 and CDR2 (germline): SGHNT, YYREEE (reference sequence). With 2 bases clipped from V and 6 bases from J, the junction kept 20 bases outside the gene matches. The CDR3 covers 19 residues. The CDR3 DNA follows: TGTGCCAGCAGCTTTAAGAGAGGAACCGGACTAGGGACGGCCAATGAGCAGTTCTTC. This gives the protein CASSFKRGTGLGTANEQFF.

This clonotype came up many times. The chain recombines TRBV7-8 with TRBJ2-2; a weak D match, TRBD2 (6 bases). This CDR3 comprises 15 residues. In germline, CDR1 is SGHVS, CDR2 FQNEAQ. V was clipped by 6 bases and J by 2 bases, with 13 bases between them. The CDR3 loop reads CASRPGLKNTGELFF. Here the CDR3 DNA reads TGTGCCAGCAGGCCGGGACTCAAAAACACCGGGGAGCTGTTTTTT. The variable domain in full, completed from reference TRBV7-8 and TRBJ2-2, reads GAGVSQSPRYKVAKRGQDVALRCDPISGHVSLFWYQQALGQGPEFLTYFQNEAQLDKSGLPSDRFFAERPEGSVSTLKIQRTQQEDSAVYLCASRPGLKNTGELFFGEGSRLTVL.

This clonotype appeared many times. CDR3 protein: CASSSGGELFF. DNA of the CDR3: TGTGCCAGCAGTAGTGGCGGGGAGCTGTTTTTT. This chain uses TRBV12-3 or TRBV12-4 with TRBJ2-2; no reliable D call. The CDR3 sequence is 11 residues long. V lost 5 bases, J lost 7 bases, and 5 bases lay in between.

The chain has TRBV5-8 and TRBJ1-5; 7 nucleotides line up with TRBD1. The CDR3 runs to 15 residues. Losses at the gene ends were 0 bases for V and 6 bases for J; bases not matched to a gene: 6. CDR1 is SGHTS, CDR2 YDEGEE, per germline. This chain's CDR3 is CASSLGQGGGQPQHF. DNA of the CDR3: TGTGCCAGCAGCTTGGGACAGGGCGGGGGTCAGCCCCAGCATTTT.

The chain combines TRBV11-3 with TRBJ2-1; 10 nucleotides agree with TRBD2. The V gene's germline CDR1 is SGHNT and CDR2 YENEEA. V trimming: 5 bases; J trimming: 7 bases; junction bases outside the gene matches: 8. The CDR3 extends over 15 amino acids. The CDR3 DNA follows: TGTGCCAGCAGCCCCCGCCTTAGCGGGAGGAATGAGCAGTTCTTC. It encodes CASSPRLSGRNEQFF.

The V gene is TRBV9, the J gene TRBJ2-1; D may match TRBD1 or TRBD2 (6 bases each). Germline lookup yields CDR1 SGDLS and CDR2 YYNGEE. Trimming shortened V by 0 bases and J by 0 bases, and 13 bases separated the two germline ends. This CDR3 has 17 amino acids. The CDR3 here is CASSVDPGASSYNEQFF. The CDR3 nucleotides read TGTGCCAGCAGCGTAGACCCGGGGGCCAGCTCCTACAATGAGCAGTTCTTC.

The genes are TRBV7-6 and TRBJ2-7, with 13 bases fitting TRBD2. Unmatched junction bases numbered 8, after V lost 5 bases and J lost 1 base. Germline V gives CDR1 SGHVS, CDR2 FNYEAQ. There are 17 residues in the CDR3. This chain's CDR3 is CASSRTSGSSISYEQYV. CDR3 sequence (DNA): TGTGCCAGCAGCCGGACTAGCGGGAGTAGTATTTCCTACGAGCAGTACGTC.

This clonotype was counted at least ten times. The chain joins TRBV7-6 to TRBJ2-1; D possibly corresponds to TRBD2 (5 bases). The V gene lost 0 bases and the J gene lost 9 bases, with 18 bases spanning the gap. This CDR3 is 16 amino acids long. CDR1 and CDR2 (germline): SGHVS, FNYEAQ. The CDR3 spells CASSLAYPSILAEQFF. CDR3 DNA: TGTGCCAGCAGCTTAGCGTACCCTAGCATCCTGGCTGAGCAGTTCTTC.

This clonotype was seen a few times. The rearrangement joins TRBV7-6 to TRBJ2-3; tentative D call: TRBD2 (5 bases). There are 14 residues in the CDR3. Germline V gives CDR1 SGHVS, CDR2 FNYEAQ. The ends were cut back, 5 bases at V and 6 bases at J, with 15 bases in the middle. CDR3 region: CASSPAGLGDTQYF. The DNA of the CDR3 is TGTGCCAGCAGCCCTGCGGGCCTCGGGGATACGCAGTATTTT.

The gene calls are TRBV6-1 and TRBJ2-1, with 10 nucleotides matching TRBD2. The CDR3 is 16 residues long. V shed 7 bases and J 9 bases; nucleotides not matched to a gene: 15. Germline V gives CDR1 MNHNS, CDR2 SASEGT. CDR3 residues: CASNPTSSGSLGEQFF. The CDR3 region has the DNA TGTGCCAGCAACCCCACCTCTAGCGGGAGTTTGGGTGAGCAGTTCTTC.

The rearrangement links TRBV14 to TRBJ2-5, with D maybe TRBD2 (6 bases). The CDR3 consists of 16 residues. Germline V CDR1 and CDR2: SGHDN, FVKESK. Trimming pared 1 base from V and 4 bases from J, leaving 16 bases between. This chain's CDR3 is CASSQVTGDWLETQYF. In DNA, the CDR3 is TGTGCCAGCAGCCAAGTGACGGGAGATTGGTTAGAGACCCAGTACTTC.

This chain connects TRBV9 to TRBJ2-1; 7 bases map to TRBD1. The junction had 5 bases not matched to a gene; V was cut back by 5 bases and J by 3 bases. Germline assignment: CDR1 SGDLS and CDR2 YYNGEE. CDR3 length equals 14 residues. The CDR3 loop reads CASSGDRYYNEQFF. CDR3 coding DNA: TGTGCCAGCAGTGGGGACAGATACTACAATGAGCAGTTCTTC.

The sample holds many counts of this clonotype. The gene calls are TRBV7-2 and TRBJ2-2; TRBD2 aligns across 9 bases. The CDR3 is 18 amino acids. Per germline, CDR1 SGHTA and CDR2 FQGNSA. J was trimmed by 4 bases and V by 3 bases; bases with no gene match: 12. CDR3 in amino acids: CASSLLSSGIRSTGELFF. In nucleotides, the CDR3 is TGTGCCAGCAGCTTGTTGTCTAGCGGGATACGTTCCACCGGGGAGCTGTTTTTT. Complete variable domain (other parts from reference TRBV7-2 and TRBJ2-2): GAGVSQSPSNKVTEKGKDVELRCDPISGHTALYWYRQSLGQGLEFLIYFQGNSAPDKSGLPSDRFSAERTGGSVSTLTIQRTQQEDSAVYLCASSLLSSGIRSTGELFFGEGSRLTVL.

This clonotype appeared a single time. The chain joins TRBV5-5 to TRBJ2-7; 9 bases align to TRBD2. The V and J ends lost 0 bases and 3 bases, in that order; junction bases with no gene match: 4. Germline loops: CDR1 SGHKS, CDR2 YYEKEE (reference sequence). The CDR3 runs to 15 residues. CDR3 nucleotides: TGTGCCAGCAGCTTGGGGCTAGCGGGGATCTACGAGCAGTACTTC. Its translation: CASSLGLAGIYEQYF. The full variable domain, with the rest looked up from reference TRBV5-5 and TRBJ2-7, is DAGVTQSPTHLIKTRGQQVTLRCSPISGHKSVSWYQQVLGQGPQFIFQYYEKEERGRGNFPDRFSARQFPNYSSELNVNALLLGDSALYLCASSLGLAGIYEQYFGPGTRLTVT.

This clonotype was counted between two and nine times. V and J are TRBV28 and TRBJ2-7; the match to TRBD2 covers 12 bases. The V gene end was trimmed by 6 bases and the J gene end by 0 bases; junction bases not matched to a gene: 3. Germline V gives CDR1 MDHEN, CDR2 SYDVKM. There are 15 residues in the CDR3. CDR3 bases: TGTGCCAGCAGCAAGACTAGCGGGAGCTCCTACGAGCAGTACTTC. This codes for CASSKTSGSSYEQYF.

This clonotype has a handful of counts. The chain joins TRBV15 to TRBJ1-1; tentative D call: TRBD1 (5 bases). The germline V gene has CDR1 LNHNV and CDR2 YYDKDF (reference sequence). V lost 5 bases and J lost 4, with 14 bases in between. The CDR3 covers 14 residues. CDR3 sequence (DNA): TGTGCCACCAGCTCGATCCGGGGGGGCACTGAAGCTTTCTTT. Residues: CATSSIRGGTEAFF. Using reference TRBV15 and TRBJ1-1 for the parts outside the CDR3, the full variable domain is DAMVIQNPRYQVTQFGKPVTLSCSQTLNHNVMYWYQQKSSQAPKLLFHYYDKDFNNEADTPDNFQSRRPNTSFCFLDIRSPGLGDTAMYLCATSSIRGGTEAFFGQGTRLTVV.

J is TRBJ1-2 and V is TRBV27; D gene unclear. This CDR3 contains 15 residues. The V gene lost 0 bases and the J gene lost 4 bases, with 12 bases spanning the gap. The germline gives CDR1 MNHEY, CDR2 SMNVEV (reference sequence). The CDR3 nucleotides are TGTGCCAGCAGTTTATCGAAGGAACACTTCTATGGCTACACCTTC. This sequence encodes CASSLSKEHFYGYTF.

This clonotype was detected a few times. The chain employs TRBV5-4 and TRBJ2-1; D call uncertain. The CDR3 spans 15 residues. V gave up 4 bases and J gave up 4 bases, with 15 bases separating them. Germline V lookup: CDR1 SGHNT, CDR2 YYREEE (reference sequence). Written as DNA, the CDR3 is TGTGCCAGCAGCCCCCGCCATCTGGAATACAATGAGCAGTTCTTC. It encodes CASSPRHLEYNEQFF. The full variable domain, its missing parts supplied by reference TRBV5-4 and TRBJ2-1, is ETGVTQSPTHLIKTRGQQVTLRCSSQSGHNTVSWYQQALGQGPQFIFQYYREEENGRGNFPPRFSGLQFPNYSSELNVNALELDDSALYLCASSPRHLEYNEQFFGPGTRLTVL.

This clonotype was recorded a few times. The chain joins TRBV2 to TRBJ2-7, with 9 bases lining up with TRBD1. CDR3 length: 16 amino acids. Losses at the gene ends were 1 base for V and 3 bases for J; bases not matched to a gene: 7. CDR1 SNHLY and CDR2 FYNNEI come from the germline V gene. CDR3 in DNA: TGTGCCAGCAGTGAAGGGCGCGCGACAGGGGGCTACGAGCAGTACTTC. It translates to CASSEGRATGGYEQYF.

This clonotype occurred once. The rearrangement joins TRBV20-1 to TRBJ1-3, with D unresolved. The CDR3 has 13 amino acids. Germline V CDR1 and CDR2: DFQATT, SNEGSKA (reference sequence). V gave up 1 base and J gave up 0 bases, with 4 bases separating them. The CDR3 DNA reads as TGCAGTGCTAGAGGGGACTCTGGAAACACCATATATTTT. Residues: CSARGDSGNTIYF.

The V gene is TRBV4-2, the J gene TRBJ2-2, with 13 bases matching TRBD2. The length of the CDR3 is 19 residues. The ends lost 1 base at V and 4 bases at J; junction bases unmatched: 9. Germline V gives CDR1 LGHNA, CDR2 YNFKEQ. The CDR3 coding sequence is TGTGCCAGCAGCCAAGGGTTCGGACTAGCGGGAGTGAGCACCGGGGAGCTGTTTTTT. Amino acids: CASSQGFGLAGVSTGELFF.

The genes are TRBV7-2 and TRBJ1-6; D is undetermined. V was trimmed by 1 base and J by 1 base, leaving 8 bases between them. This CDR3 is built from 16 residues. Germline V gene sequence: CDR1 SGHTA, CDR2 FQGNSA. CDR3 nucleotide sequence: TGTGCCAGCAGCTTAGAATGGGGATCCTATAATTCACCCCTCCACTTT. Amino acids: CASSLEWGSYNSPLHF.

This clonotype was counted between two and nine times. This sequence joins TRBV6-2 or TRBV6-3 and TRBJ2-3; 7 positions agree with TRBD2. The CDR3 totals 12 residues. With 8 bases clipped from V and 14 bases from J, the junction kept 13 bases outside the gene matches. Germline V CDR1 and CDR2: MNHEY, SVGEGT. The CDR3 spells CASGELAALRYF. The CDR3 nucleotides read TGTGCCAGCGGGGAGCTAGCGGCGTTGCGGTATTTT.

The chain is built from TRBV23-1 and TRBJ2-1, with 8 bases aligning to TRBD2. TRBV23-1 is recorded as an ORF, its role being uncertain. The CDR3 covers 15 residues. The V segment lost 7 bases and the J segment 1 base; nucleotides outside the gene matches: 6. The CDR3 here is CASTGRGRSYNEQFF. In DNA form, the CDR3 reads TGCGCCAGCACCGGGAGGGGACGTTCCTACAATGAGCAGTTCTTC.

The chain recombines TRBV10-3 with TRBJ2-3; no clear D gene. This CDR3 is 13 amino acids long. Germline V lookup: CDR1 ENHRY, CDR2 SYGVKD. With 6 bases removed from V and 6 bases from J, the gap between germline ends came to 13 bases. Here the CDR3 reads CAIRDTGRDTQYF. CDR3 in DNA: TGTGCCATCAGAGACACGGGCCGGGATACGCAGTATTTT.

This clonotype came up many times. The CDR3 spells CASSSNRGLALNTEAFF. CDR3 nucleotides: TGTGCCAGCAGCTCGAACAGGGGGCTGGCCTTGAACACTGAAGCTTTCTTT. The chain recombines TRBV7-2 with TRBJ1-1, with 9 bases matching TRBD1. The junction had 9 bases not matched to a gene; V was cut back by 4 bases and J by 0 bases. CDR3 size: 17 residues. Germline-derived CDR1 and CDR2 are SGHTA and FQGNSA.

Many counts were recorded for this clonotype. V usage is TRBV7-6 and J usage is TRBJ2-3, with 8 bases matching TRBD1. Losses at the gene ends were 1 base for V and 1 base for J; bases not matched to a gene: 7. Germline assignment: CDR1 SGHVS and CDR2 FNYEAQ. This CDR3 region has 17 residues. In nucleotides, the CDR3 is TGTGCCAGCAGCTTAGGGGTACCGGGACAGGGCACAGATACGCAGTATTTT. Amino acids: CASSLGVPGQGTDTQYF.